This T cell receptor (beta chain) originates from a study of T cells in Graves' hyperthyroidism and ophthalmopathy. The study, taken as a whole, reports: Most expanded thyroid clonotypes above 0.001 recurred in blood.

This clonotype was observed a few times. What it binds is unknown. Amplification of TCR beta CDR3 regions was performed using RNA transcripts as template. In the first-round RT-PCR of the TCR CDR3, the HTBI primer set was used. In TCRdb, the multiplex PCR reads were re-called with MiXCR into one record per CDR3 protein. In the table there are about half a million distinct CDR3 sequences, less than 25% of which are singletons. J was trimmed by 2 bases and V by 3 bases; bases with no gene match: 8. The CDR3 consists of 16 residues. Germline V gives CDR1 LNHDA, CDR2 SQIVND (reference sequence). Diagnoses were made from clinical symptoms, serum measures (thyroxine and TRAb), thyroid ultrasound and orbital computed tomography.

V is TRBV19 and J is TRBJ2-7; 9 nucleotides agree with TRBD1. This clonotype was obtained from a woman in her sixties or seventies with Graves' ophthalmopathy. The sequenced sample consisted of blood. Here the CDR3 DNA reads TGTGCCAGTAGTATCCAATTCGGACAGGGGACCTACGAGCAGTACTTC. It encodes CASSIQFGQGTYEQYF.